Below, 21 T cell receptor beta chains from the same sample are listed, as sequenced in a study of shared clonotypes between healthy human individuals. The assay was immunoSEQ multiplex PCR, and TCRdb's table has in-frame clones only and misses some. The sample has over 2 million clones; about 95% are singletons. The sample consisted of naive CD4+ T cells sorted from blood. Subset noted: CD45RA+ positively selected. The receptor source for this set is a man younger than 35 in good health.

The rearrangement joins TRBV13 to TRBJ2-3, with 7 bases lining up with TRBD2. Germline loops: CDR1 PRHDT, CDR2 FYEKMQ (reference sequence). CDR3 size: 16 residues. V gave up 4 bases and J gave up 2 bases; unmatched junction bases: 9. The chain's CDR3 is CASSSLARTFTDTQYF. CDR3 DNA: TGTGCCAGCAGCTCACTAGCGAGGACTTTCACAGATACGCAGTATTTT.

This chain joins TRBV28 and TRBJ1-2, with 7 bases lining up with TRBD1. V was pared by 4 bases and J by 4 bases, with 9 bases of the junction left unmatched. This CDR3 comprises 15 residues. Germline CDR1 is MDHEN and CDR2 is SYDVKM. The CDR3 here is CASSSLRQGPYGYTF. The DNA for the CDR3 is TGTGCCAGCAGTTCCCTTAGACAGGGCCCCTATGGCTACACCTTC.

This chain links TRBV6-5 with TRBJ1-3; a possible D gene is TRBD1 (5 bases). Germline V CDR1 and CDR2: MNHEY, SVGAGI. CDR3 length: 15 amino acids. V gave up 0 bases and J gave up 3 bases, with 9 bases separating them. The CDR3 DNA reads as TGTGCCAGCAGTTACTCGGGGGGTGGTGGAAACACCATATATTTT. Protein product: CASSYSGGGGNTIYF.

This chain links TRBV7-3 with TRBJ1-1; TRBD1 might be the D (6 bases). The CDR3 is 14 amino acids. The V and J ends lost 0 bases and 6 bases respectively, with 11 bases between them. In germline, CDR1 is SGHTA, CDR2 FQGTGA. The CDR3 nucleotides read TGTGCCAGCAGCTTAACGGACGGGGGCGCTGAAGCTTTCTTT. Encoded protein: CASSLTDGGAEAFF. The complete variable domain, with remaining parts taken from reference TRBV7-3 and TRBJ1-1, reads GAGVSQTPSNKVTEKGKYVELRCDPISGHTALYWYRQSLGQGPEFLIYFQGTGAADDSGLPNDRFFAVRPEGSVSTLKIQRTERGDSAVYLCASSLTDGGAEAFFGQGTRLTVV.

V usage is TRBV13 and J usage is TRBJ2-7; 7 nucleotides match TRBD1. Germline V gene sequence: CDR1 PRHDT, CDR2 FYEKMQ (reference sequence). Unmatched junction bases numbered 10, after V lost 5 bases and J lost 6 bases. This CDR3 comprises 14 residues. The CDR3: CASSPRQGPVEQYF. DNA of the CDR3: TGTGCCAGCAGCCCCCGACAGGGTCCGGTCGAGCAGTACTTC.

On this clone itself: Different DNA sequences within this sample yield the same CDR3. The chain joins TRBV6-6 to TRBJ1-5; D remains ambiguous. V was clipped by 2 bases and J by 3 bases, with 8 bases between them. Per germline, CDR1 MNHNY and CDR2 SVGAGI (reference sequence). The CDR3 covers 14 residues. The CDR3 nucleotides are TGTGCCAGCAGTTACGGAGGAGACAATCAGCCCCAGCATTTT. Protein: CASSYGGDNQPQHF.

The CDR3 loop is CASRKDRGNTGELFF. The CDR3 DNA sequence: TGTGCCAGCAGGAAAGACAGGGGTAACACCGGGGAGCTGTTTTTT. The chain has TRBV5-4 and TRBJ2-2; 8 bases are shared with TRBD1. There are 15 residues in the CDR3. Trimming cost V 5 bases and J 2 bases; bases outside gene matches: 5. CDR1 and CDR2 from the germline V gene are SGHNT and YYREEE (reference sequence).

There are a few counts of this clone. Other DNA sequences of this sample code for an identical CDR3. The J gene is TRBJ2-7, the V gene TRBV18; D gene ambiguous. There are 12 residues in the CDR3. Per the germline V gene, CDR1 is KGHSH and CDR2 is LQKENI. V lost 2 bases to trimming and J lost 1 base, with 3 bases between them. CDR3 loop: CASSPSSYEQYF. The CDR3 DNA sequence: TGTGCCAGCTCACCAAGTTCCTACGAGCAGTACTTC.

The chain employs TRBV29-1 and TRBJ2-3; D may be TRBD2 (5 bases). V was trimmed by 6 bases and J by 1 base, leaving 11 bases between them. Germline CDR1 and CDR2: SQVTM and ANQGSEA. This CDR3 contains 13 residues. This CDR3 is CSVTMGGTDTQYF. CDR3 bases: TGCAGCGTAACGATGGGAGGCACAGATACGCAGTATTTT.

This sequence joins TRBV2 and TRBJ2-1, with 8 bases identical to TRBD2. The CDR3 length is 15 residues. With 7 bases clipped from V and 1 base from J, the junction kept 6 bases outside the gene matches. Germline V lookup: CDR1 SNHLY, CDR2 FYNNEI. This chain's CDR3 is CASTPSGSSYNEQFF. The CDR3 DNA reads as TGTGCCAGCACCCCAAGCGGGAGTTCCTACAATGAGCAGTTCTTC.

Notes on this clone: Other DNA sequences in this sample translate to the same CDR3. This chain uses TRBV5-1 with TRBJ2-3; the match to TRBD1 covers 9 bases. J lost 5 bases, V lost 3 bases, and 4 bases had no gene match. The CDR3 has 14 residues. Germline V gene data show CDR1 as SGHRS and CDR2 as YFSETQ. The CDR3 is CASSSGQGLDTQYF. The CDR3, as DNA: TGCGCCAGCAGCTCGGGACAGGGACTAGATACGCAGTATTTT. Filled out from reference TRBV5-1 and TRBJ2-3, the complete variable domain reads KAGVTQTPRYLIKTRGQQVTLSCSPISGHRSVSWYQQTPGQGLQFLFEYFSETQRNKGNFPGRFSGRQFSNSRSEMNVSTLELGDSALYLCASSSGQGLDTQYFGPGTRLTVL.

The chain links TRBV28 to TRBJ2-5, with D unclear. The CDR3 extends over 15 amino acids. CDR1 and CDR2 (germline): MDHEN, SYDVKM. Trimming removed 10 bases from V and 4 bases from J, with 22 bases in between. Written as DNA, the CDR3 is TGTGCCACCCTAGAACGATCTTATCGAAGAGAGACCCAGTACTTC. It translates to CATLERSYRRETQYF. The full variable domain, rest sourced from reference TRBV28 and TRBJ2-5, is DVKVTQSSRYLVKRTGEKVFLECVQDMDHENMFWYRQDPGLGLRLIYFSYDVKMKEKGDIPEGYSVSREKKERFSLILESASTNQTSMYLCATLERSYRRETQYFGPGTRLLVL.

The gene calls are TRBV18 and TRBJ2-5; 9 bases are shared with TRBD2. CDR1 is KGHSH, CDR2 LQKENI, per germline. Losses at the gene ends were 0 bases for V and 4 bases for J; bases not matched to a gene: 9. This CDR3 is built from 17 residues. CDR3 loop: CASSPPLVREGGETQYF. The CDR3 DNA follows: TGTGCCAGCTCACCACCGCTGGTGCGGGAGGGCGGAGAGACCCAGTACTTC.

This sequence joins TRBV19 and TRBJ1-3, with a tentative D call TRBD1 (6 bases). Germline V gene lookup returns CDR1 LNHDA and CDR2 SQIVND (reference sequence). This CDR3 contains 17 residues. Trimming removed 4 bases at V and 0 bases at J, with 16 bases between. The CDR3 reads CASSTTMGGRSGNTIYF. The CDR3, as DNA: TGTGCCAGTAGTACGACCATGGGGGGCCGCTCTGGAAACACCATATATTTT.

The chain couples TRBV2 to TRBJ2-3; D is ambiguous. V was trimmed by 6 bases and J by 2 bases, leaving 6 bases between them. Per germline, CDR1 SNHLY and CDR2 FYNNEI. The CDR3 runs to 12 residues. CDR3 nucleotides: TGTGCCAGCAGGGCACTCACAGATACGCAGTATTTT. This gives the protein CASRALTDTQYF.

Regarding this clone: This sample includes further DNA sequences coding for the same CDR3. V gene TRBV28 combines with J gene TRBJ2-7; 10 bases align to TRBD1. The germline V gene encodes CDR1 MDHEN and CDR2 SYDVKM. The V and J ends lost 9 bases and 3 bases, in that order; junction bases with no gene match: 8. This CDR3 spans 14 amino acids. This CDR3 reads CASRTTGGSYEQYF. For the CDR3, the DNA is TGTGCCAGTCGAACGACAGGGGGCAGCTACGAGCAGTACTTC. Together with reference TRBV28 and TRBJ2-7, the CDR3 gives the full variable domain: DVKVTQSSRYLVKRTGEKVFLECVQDMDHENMFWYRQDPGLGLRLIYFSYDVKMKEKGDIPEGYSVSREKKERFSLILESASTNQTSMYLCASRTTGGSYEQYFGPGTRLTVT.

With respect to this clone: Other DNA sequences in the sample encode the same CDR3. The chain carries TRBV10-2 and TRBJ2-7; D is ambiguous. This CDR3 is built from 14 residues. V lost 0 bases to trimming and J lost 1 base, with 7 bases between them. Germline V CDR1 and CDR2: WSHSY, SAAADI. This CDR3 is CASSESPGSYEQYF. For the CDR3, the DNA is TGCGCCAGCAGTGAGTCCCCCGGATCCTACGAGCAGTACTTC.

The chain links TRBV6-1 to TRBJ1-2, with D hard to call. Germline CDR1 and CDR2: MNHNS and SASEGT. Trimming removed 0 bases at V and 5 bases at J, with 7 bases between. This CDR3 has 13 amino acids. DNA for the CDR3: TGTGCCAGCAGTGAAGCGGACGGATATGGCTACACCTTC. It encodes CASSEADGYGYTF.

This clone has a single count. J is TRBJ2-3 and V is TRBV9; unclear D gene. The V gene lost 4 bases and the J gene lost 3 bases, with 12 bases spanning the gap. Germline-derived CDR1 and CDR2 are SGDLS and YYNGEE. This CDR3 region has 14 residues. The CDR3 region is CASSPDPLTDTQYF. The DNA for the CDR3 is TGTGCCAGCAGCCCCGACCCCCTAACAGATACGCAGTATTTT.

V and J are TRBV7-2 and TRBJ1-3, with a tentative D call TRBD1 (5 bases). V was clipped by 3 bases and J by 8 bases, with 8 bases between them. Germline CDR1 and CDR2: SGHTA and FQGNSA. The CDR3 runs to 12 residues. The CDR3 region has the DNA TGTGCCAGCAGCTTTGTGGGGGACACCATATATTTT. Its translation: CASSFVGDTIYF.

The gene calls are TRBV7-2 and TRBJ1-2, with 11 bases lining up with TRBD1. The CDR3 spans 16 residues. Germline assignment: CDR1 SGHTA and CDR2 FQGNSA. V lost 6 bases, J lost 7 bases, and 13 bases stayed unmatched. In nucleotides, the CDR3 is TGTGCCAGCAGTCGGGGCGGTCTCGGGACAGGGGGTGGCTACACCTTC. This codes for CASSRGGLGTGGGYTF.